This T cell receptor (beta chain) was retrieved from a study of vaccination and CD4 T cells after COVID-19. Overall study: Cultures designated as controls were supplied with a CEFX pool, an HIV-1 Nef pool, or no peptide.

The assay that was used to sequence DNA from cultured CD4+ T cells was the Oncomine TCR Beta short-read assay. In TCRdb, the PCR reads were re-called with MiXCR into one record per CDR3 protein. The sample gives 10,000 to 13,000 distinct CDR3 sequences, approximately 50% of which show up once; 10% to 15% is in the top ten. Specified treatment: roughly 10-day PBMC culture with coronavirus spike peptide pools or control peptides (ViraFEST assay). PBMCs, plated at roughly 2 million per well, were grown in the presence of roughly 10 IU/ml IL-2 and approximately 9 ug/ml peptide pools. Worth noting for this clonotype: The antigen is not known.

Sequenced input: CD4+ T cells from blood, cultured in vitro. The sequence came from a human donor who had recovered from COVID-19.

The CDR3 coding sequence is TGTGCCAGCAGTTTACCCGCTGGCTCCTACGAGCAGTACTTC. This sequence encodes CASSLPAGSYEQYF. V usage is TRBV28 and J usage is TRBJ2-7; D is uncertain. V gave up 2 bases and J gave up 0 bases, with 8 bases separating them. CDR3 length equals 14 residues. CDR1 is MDHEN and CDR2 is SYDVKM in the germline V gene.